One and the same sample provided the 29 T cell receptor beta chains below, sequenced in a study of blood T cell repertoires in COVID-19. Here immunoSEQ multiplex PCR was the method, and the copy in TCRdb shows in-frame clones only, minus some. Among more than 150,000 clones listed, roughly 80% were seen once. Source material: peripheral blood. The receptor set was obtained from a man aged 45-65 years who had recovered from COVID-19.

This chain uses TRBV6-6 with TRBJ2-7, with TRBD1 identical over 8 bases. J gave up 0 bases and V 7 bases, and 8 bases lay outside the gene matches. The germline CDR1 and CDR2 sequences are MNHNY and SVGAGI (reference sequence). This CDR3 region has 15 residues. The CDR3 DNA sequence: TGTGCCAGCAACGAAACAGGGGGAGTCTCCTACGAGCAGTACTTC. Its translation: CASNETGGVSYEQYF.

This clone was picked up a small number of times. This specimen includes other DNA sequences encoding the same CDR3. The CDR3 sequence: CASNRVDNSPLHF. Here the CDR3 DNA reads TGTGCCAGCAACAGGGTCGATAATTCACCCCTCCACTTT. The chain combines TRBV28 with TRBJ1-6, with D maybe TRBD1 (6 bases). Deletions cut 7 bases from V and 5 bases from J, with 9 bases between. The CDR3 has 13 amino acids. Germline CDR1 and CDR2: MDHEN and SYDVKM.

This clone was counted only a few times. V and J are TRBV10-3 and TRBJ2-2; 14 nucleotides align to TRBD2. V lost 4 bases, J lost 5 bases, and 3 bases stayed unmatched. The CDR3 is made up of 16 amino acids. CDR1 and CDR2 from the germline V gene are ENHRY and SYGVKD. CDR3 loop: CAISVGTSGRTGELFF. DNA for the CDR3: TGTGCCATCAGTGTTGGGACTAGCGGGAGAACCGGGGAGCTGTTTTTT.

The chain links TRBV10-3 to TRBJ2-1, with 7 bases aligning to TRBD2. The length of the CDR3 is 15 residues. Germline trimming cut 0 bases from V and 8 bases from J; bases unmatched to any gene: 7. Germline-derived CDR1 and CDR2 are ENHRY and SYGVKD. The CDR3 DNA reads TGTGCCATCAGTGAGTCGGAGCGGGGTTGGGATGAGCAGTTCTTC. It specifies CAISESERGWDEQFF.

The chain is built from TRBV7-2 and TRBJ2-1; 10 bases fit TRBD2. V was pared by 5 bases and J by 8 bases, with 9 bases of the junction left unmatched. The CDR3 has 15 amino acids. Germline CDR1 SGHTA, CDR2 FQGNSA. CDR3 sequence (DNA): TGTGCCAGCAGCCCAGCGGGAGGGCGTGGGTATGAGCAGTTCTTC. Its protein is CASSPAGGRGYEQFF.

This chain uses TRBV3-1 (or the pseudogene TRBV3-2) with TRBJ2-1; D is possibly TRBD1 (6 bases). The V gene's germline CDR1 is LGHDT and CDR2 YNNKEL (reference sequence). This CDR3 comprises 16 residues. Deletions cut 0 bases from V and 2 bases from J, with 11 bases between. CDR3 nucleotide sequence: TGTGCCAGCAGCCAAGATTTCGCAGGGGCCTACAATGAGCAGTTCTTC. Translated, it gives CASSQDFAGAYNEQFF.

CDR3 region: CATSGPGEGQPQHF. The CDR3 coding sequence is TGTGCCACCAGTGGTCCCGGAGAGGGTCAGCCCCAGCATTTT. The chain couples TRBV24-1 to TRBJ1-5; D remains unclear. The CDR3 extends over 14 amino acids. The ends were cut back, 5 bases at V and 6 bases at J, with 13 bases in the middle. CDR1 KGHDR and CDR2 SFDVKD come from the germline V gene.

The rearrangement uses TRBV4-1 and TRBJ1-2; perhaps TRBD1 as D (6 bases). The CDR3 loop spans 15 amino acids. The germline V gene encodes CDR1 MGHRA and CDR2 YSYEKL. V was pared by 0 bases and J by 4 bases, with 12 bases between. The CDR3 DNA is TGCGCCAGCAGCCAAGAGGGGGCGGACAGCTATGGCTACACCTTC. Translating it yields CASSQEGADSYGYTF.

This clone was seen only a few times. The chain uses TRBV4-1 and TRBJ2-1; 8 nucleotides agree with TRBD1. This CDR3 contains 15 residues. The germline gives CDR1 MGHRA, CDR2 YSYEKL. V dropped 1 base and J dropped 6; count of bases not matched to a gene: 5. The CDR3 coding sequence is TGCGCCAGCAGCCAAGGACAGGGGCGACTCAATGAGCAGTTCTTC. Its protein product is CASSQGQGRLNEQFF.

The gene calls are TRBV9 and TRBJ2-2; 7 nucleotides agree with TRBD2. J lost 3 bases, V lost 3 bases, and 8 bases had no gene match. This CDR3 has 16 residues. CDR1 is SGDLS, CDR2 YYNGEE, per germline. The CDR3 nucleotides read TGTGCCAGCAGCGAAAGACTAGCCGGGGACACCGGGGAGCTGTTTTTT. Its translation is CASSERLAGDTGELFF.

This chain links TRBV11-2 with TRBJ2-1, with 7 bases that match TRBD2. Germline V gene data show CDR1 as SGHAT and CDR2 as FQNNGV. Germline trimming cut 5 bases from V and 11 bases from J; bases unmatched to any gene: 6. The CDR3 is made up of 12 amino acids. CDR3 bases: TGTGCCAGCAGCCCCGGACTAGTAAAGCAGTTCTTC. Amino acids: CASSPGLVKQFF.

This chain connects TRBV28 to TRBJ1-2; 7 nucleotides agree with TRBD1. Germline V CDR1 and CDR2: MDHEN, SYDVKM. The CDR3 sequence is 13 residues long. The V and J ends lost 3 bases and 13 bases, in that order; junction bases with no gene match: 11. The CDR3 region is CASSFVQGRNLTF. DNA for the CDR3: TGTGCCAGCAGTTTCGTACAGGGGCGGAACCTCACCTTC.

The V call is TRBV9, the J call TRBJ2-5; 8 bases are shared with TRBD2. V shed 3 bases and J 6 bases; nucleotides not matched to a gene: 10. CDR3 size: 15 residues. The germline CDR1 and CDR2 sequences are SGDLS and YYNGEE. CDR3 amino acids: CASSAGGEFAKTQYF. CDR3 nucleotides: TGTGCCAGCAGCGCCGGGGGGGAGTTCGCGAAGACCCAGTACTTC.

This chain links TRBV7-2 with TRBJ2-5, with 7 bases that match TRBD1. The trim removed 4 bases at V and 5 bases at J, leaving 7 bases unmatched. The CDR3 covers 14 residues. From germline, CDR1 is SGHTA and CDR2 FQGNSA. Written as DNA, the CDR3 is TGTGCCAGCAGCTCACTACAGGGGTTGGAGACCCAGTACTTC. Encoded protein: CASSSLQGLETQYF.

The genes are TRBV7-9 and TRBJ2-5; D is unclear. In germline, CDR1 is SEHNR, CDR2 FQNEAQ (reference sequence). This CDR3 region has 16 residues. The V and J ends lost 1 base and 5 bases respectively, with 17 bases between them. The CDR3 nucleotides are TGTGCCAGCAGCTTAGGACAACCCAATCCTCGGGAGACCCAGTACTTC. Its translation: CASSLGQPNPRETQYF.

The chain carries TRBV30 and TRBJ2-5, with D possibly TRBD1 on 5 matching bases. V was shortened by 2 bases and J by 2 bases, with 9 bases between the two germline ends. Germline CDR1 is GTSNPN and CDR2 is SVGIG (reference sequence). CDR3 length equals 13 residues. The CDR3 reads CAWSPWTQETQYF. The DNA for the CDR3 is TGTGCCTGGAGTCCCTGGACACAAGAGACCCAGTACTTC.

The J gene is TRBJ2-7, the V gene TRBV19; TRBD2 matches 11 bases. The CDR3 length is 15 residues. J lost 3 bases, V lost 4 bases, and 5 bases had no gene match. Germline values: CDR1 LNHDA, CDR2 SQIVND (reference sequence). CDR3 DNA sequence: TGTGCCAGTAGTAGTACTAGCGGGGGATACTACGAGCAGTACTTC. It is translated as CASSSTSGGYYEQYF.

J is TRBJ2-7 and V is TRBV25-1, with D tentatively TRBD2 (5 bases). The CDR3 contains 12 residues. Trimming pared 6 bases from V and 3 bases from J, leaving 9 bases between. The germline V gene encodes CDR1 MGHDK and CDR2 SYGVNS. The CDR3 here is CASRGRGYEQYF. CDR3 bases: TGTGCCAGCAGGGGGAGAGGCTACGAGCAGTACTTC.

The chain combines TRBV11-3 with TRBJ1-4; D gene ambiguous. The CDR3 runs 14 residues. Germline CDR1 reads SGHNT; CDR2 reads YENEEA. The V end was cut by 2 bases, the J end by 8 bases, with 12 bases between. The CDR3 here is CASSLRSTREKLFF. The CDR3 coding sequence is TGTGCCAGCAGCTTACGGTCAACCCGGGAAAAACTGTTTTTT.

The CDR3 protein is CASSVQRTSYYNEQFF. The CDR3 nucleotides read TGTGCCAGCAGCGTTCAGCGTACTAGTTATTACAATGAGCAGTTCTTC. The chain has TRBV9 and TRBJ2-1; TRBD2 might be the D (5 bases). The CDR3 loop spans 16 amino acids. Germline V gene lookup returns CDR1 SGDLS and CDR2 YYNGEE. The V and J ends lost 2 bases and 4 bases respectively, with 16 bases between them.

The genes are TRBV5-1 and TRBJ1-3; no clear D. Trimming pared 0 bases from V and 0 bases from J, leaving 13 bases between. The CDR3 covers 17 residues. Germline CDR1 reads SGHRS; CDR2 reads YFSETQ. In DNA form, the CDR3 reads TGCGCCAGCAGCTTGGCCCCCGGTTTCCCCTCTGGAAACACCATATATTTT. Amino acid sequence: CASSLAPGFPSGNTIYF.

V and J are TRBV4-1 and TRBJ2-3; 11 nucleotides match TRBD2. This CDR3 contains 15 residues. After removal of 0 bases from V and 5 bases from J, the junction contained 1 base not matched to a gene. From germline, CDR1 is MGHRA and CDR2 YSYEKL. CDR3 region: CASSQDTSGRDTQYF. Written as DNA, the CDR3 is TGCGCCAGCAGCCAAGACACTAGCGGGAGAGATACGCAGTATTTT.

The chain recombines TRBV19 with TRBJ1-3; unclear D gene. Germline CDR1 is LNHDA and CDR2 is SQIVND (reference sequence). CDR3 size: 14 residues. The ends were cut back, 1 base at V and 0 bases at J, with 4 bases in the middle. The CDR3 DNA is TGTGCCAGTAGTATAGGGAGCTCTGGAAACACCATATATTTT. Translated: CASSIGSSGNTIYF.

The CDR3 DNA reads as TGTGCCAGCAGCCCACGGTTTAATGAAAAACTGTTTTTT. Amino acid sequence: CASSPRFNEKLFF. The chain couples TRBV3-1 (or the pseudogene TRBV3-2) to TRBJ1-4; D gene unclear. The CDR3 is made up of 13 amino acids. V was trimmed by 4 bases and J by 4 bases, leaving 7 bases between them. Germline V CDR1 and CDR2: LGHDT, YNNKEL (reference sequence).

To note about this clone: Distinct nucleotide sequences in the sample also encode this CDR3. This rearrangement joins TRBV28 to TRBJ2-7; no definite D call. The CDR3 length is 13 residues. Trimming cost V 3 bases and J 0 bases, with 6 bases left between them. Germline CDR1 reads MDHEN; CDR2 reads SYDVKM. This chain's CDR3 is CASSLSSSYEQYF. The CDR3 region has the DNA TGTGCCAGCAGTTTGTCCAGCTCCTACGAGCAGTACTTC.

This clone has just one count. V gene TRBV19 combines with J gene TRBJ1-4, with 7 bases lining up with TRBD1. V lost 7 bases and J lost 7; bases outside the gene matches: 6. This CDR3 comprises 13 residues. The germline V gene encodes CDR1 LNHDA and CDR2 SQIVND (reference sequence). The CDR3 spells CASTSGGLEKLFF. The CDR3 region has the DNA TGTGCCAGTACCTCAGGGGGTCTTGAAAAACTGTTTTTT. The complete variable domain, with remaining parts taken from reference TRBV19 and TRBJ1-4, reads DGGITQSPKYLFRKEGQNVTLSCEQNLNHDAMYWYRQDPGQGLRLIYYSQIVNDFQKGDIAEGYSVSREKKESFPLTVTSAQKNPTAFYLCASTSGGLEKLFFGSGTQLSVL.

The chain uses TRBV25-1 and TRBJ2-5, with TRBD1 matching 9 bases. This CDR3 is built from 15 residues. J was trimmed by 5 bases and V by 2 bases; bases with no gene match: 6. Per the germline V gene, CDR1 is MGHDK and CDR2 is SYGVNS. CDR3 bases: TGTGCCAGCAGTGAAGTAGGGACAGGGCTTGAGACCCAGTACTTC. It specifies CASSEVGTGLETQYF.

The chain couples TRBV6-5 to TRBJ2-3; 9 bases agree with TRBD2. The CDR3 spans 13 residues. CDR1 and CDR2 (germline): MNHEY, SVGAGI. The J segment lost 8 bases and the V segment lost 7 bases, leaving 7 bases of the junction unmatched. CDR3 in amino acids: CASTTRTSVTQYF. CDR3 sequence (DNA): TGTGCCAGCACCACAAGGACTAGCGTTACGCAGTATTTT.

A few counts support this clone. This rearrangement joins TRBV2 to TRBJ2-4, with TRBD2 matching 7 bases. The V segment lost 6 bases and the J segment 0 bases; nucleotides outside the gene matches: 5. Germline lookup yields CDR1 SNHLY and CDR2 FYNNEI. The CDR3 spans 15 residues. The CDR3 loop reads CASRRGGIAKNIQYF. For the CDR3, the DNA is TGTGCCAGCAGGAGGGGAGGGATAGCCAAAAACATTCAGTACTTC.